This entry lists 25 T cell receptor beta chains sequenced from one sample in a study of T cell repertoires in cytomegalovirus infection. TCRdb reanalysed the reads using MiXCR and keeps one entry per CDR3 protein. The sample contains around 530,000 distinct CDR3 sequences, about 30% of which appear only once. Sequencing input: PBMCs. These receptors all come from a human donor in good health (CMV status not recorded). Some clones in this sample may be carry-over from other donors' samples.

The chain couples TRBV7-6 to TRBJ2-7; D is unclear. Germline assignment: CDR1 SGHVS and CDR2 FNYEAQ. V was pared by 0 bases and J by 2 bases, with 8 bases between. CDR3 size: 14 residues. In nucleotides, the CDR3 is TGTGCCAGCAGCTTAGCCGACACCGCCTACGAGCAGTACTTC. Amino acid sequence: CASSLADTAYEQYF.

This clonotype was seen a few times. The chain links TRBV19 to TRBJ1-6; possible D gene TRBD1, 5 bases. This CDR3 has 12 residues. V gave up 2 bases and J gave up 12 bases, with 8 bases separating them. Per the germline V gene, CDR1 is LNHDA and CDR2 is SQIVND (reference sequence). CDR3 in DNA: TGTGCCAGTAGTATATTCGGGGGACCCCTCCACTTT. Amino acids: CASSIFGGPLHF.

This rearrangement joins TRBV11-3 to TRBJ2-7, with 11 positions matching TRBD2. The germline V gene encodes CDR1 SGHNT and CDR2 YENEEA. Trimming removed 5 bases from V and 3 bases from J; junction bases left unmatched: 6. The CDR3 length is 15 residues. CDR3 in amino acids: CASSQELAGDYEQYV. Written as DNA, the CDR3 is TGTGCCAGCAGCCAGGAACTAGCGGGAGACTACGAGCAGTACGTC.

The chain is built from TRBV6-2 or TRBV6-3 and TRBJ1-5; D uncertain. Germline-derived CDR1 and CDR2 are MNHEY and SVGEGT. The CDR3 loop spans 14 amino acids. V was shortened by 0 bases and J by 1 base, with 4 bases between the two germline ends. The CDR3 here is CASSYSGSNQPQHF. The DNA for the CDR3 is TGTGCCAGCAGTTACTCGGGCAGCAATCAGCCCCAGCATTTT.

The genes are TRBV7-7 and TRBJ2-1; maybe TRBD2 (5 bases). Deletions cut 6 bases from V and 8 bases from J, with 23 bases between. Germline values: CDR1 SSHAT, CDR2 FNYEAQ (reference sequence). This CDR3 comprises 16 residues. The CDR3 spells CASSPLGEARIHEQFF. The CDR3 DNA reads TGTGCCAGCAGTCCCCTGGGAGAGGCCCGAATCCATGAGCAGTTCTTC.

This sequence joins TRBV6-2 or TRBV6-3 and TRBJ2-2; the D gene is possibly TRBD2 (5 bases). CDR3 length: 13 residues. Germline V gives CDR1 MNHEY, CDR2 SVGEGT. The ends were cut back, 9 bases at V and 4 bases at J, with 12 bases in the middle. CDR3 region: CASKGEGTGELFF. The CDR3 DNA reads as TGTGCCAGTAAAGGCGAGGGCACCGGGGAGCTGTTTTTT.

This clonotype was picked up a small number of times. The chain links TRBV7-6 to TRBJ1-4, with 9 bases matching TRBD1. Trimming cost V 1 base and J 5 bases; bases outside gene matches: 2. In germline, CDR1 is SGHVS, CDR2 FNYEAQ. This CDR3 is built from 15 residues. The CDR3 reads CASSLGQGGNEKLFF. CDR3 DNA: TGTGCCAGCAGCTTAGGACAGGGGGGGAATGAAAAACTGTTTTTT.

This chain connects TRBV12-3 or TRBV12-4 to TRBJ1-5; 10 bases map to TRBD1. The CDR3 runs 15 residues. The V gene end was trimmed by 4 bases and the J gene end by 2 bases; junction bases not matched to a gene: 2. This CDR3 is CASSWDRGGNQPQHF. The CDR3 nucleotides are TGTGCCAGCAGTTGGGACAGGGGAGGCAATCAGCCCCAGCATTTT.

The genes are TRBV12-3 or TRBV12-4 and TRBJ1-2; TRBD1 matches 7 bases. V lost 0 bases, J lost 7 bases, and 5 bases stayed unmatched. The CDR3 consists of 14 residues. This CDR3 is CASSLAPGGSGYTF. The CDR3 region has the DNA TGTGCCAGCAGTTTAGCGCCAGGGGGTAGTGGCTACACCTTC.

This clonotype was observed a few times. V gene TRBV7-9 combines with J gene TRBJ1-1, with D uncertain. The V gene's germline CDR1 is SEHNR and CDR2 FQNEAQ (reference sequence). The CDR3 totals 12 residues. V was shortened by 1 base and J by 6 bases, with 6 bases between the two germline ends. The CDR3 region has the DNA TGTGCCAGCAGCTTAGGTGGCGCTGAAGCTTTCTTT. Translated, it gives CASSLGGAEAFF.

This chain connects TRBV6-2 or TRBV6-3 to TRBJ2-3, with D possibly TRBD1 on 5 matching bases. The V end was cut by 2 bases, the J end by 2 bases, with 8 bases between. This CDR3 contains 14 residues. From germline, CDR1 is MNHEY and CDR2 SVGEGT. The CDR3 nucleotides read TGTGCCAGCAGTTACCTAGGGGACACAGATACGCAGTATTTT. Amino acids: CASSYLGDTDTQYF.

This clonotype was counted between two and nine times. The rearrangement joins TRBV27 to TRBJ1-1; no reliable D call. V lost 5 bases, J lost 1 base, and 8 bases lay in between. The CDR3 is 13 amino acids. CDR1 is MNHEY, CDR2 SMNVEV, per germline (reference sequence). The CDR3 sequence: CASSLKTNTEAFF. The DNA for the CDR3 is TGTGCCAGCAGTCTAAAGACGAACACTGAAGCTTTCTTT.

This clonotype was counted a single time. The chain joins TRBV19 to TRBJ2-7; 11 nucleotides match TRBD2. Trimming took 4 bases from V and 2 from J; bases not matched to a gene: 1. Germline CDR1 and CDR2: LNHDA and SQIVND (reference sequence). This CDR3 spans 14 amino acids. CDR3 sequence: CASSKGLAAYEQYF. The CDR3 DNA reads TGTGCCAGTAGTAAGGGACTAGCGGCCTACGAGCAGTACTTC. The full variable domain, completed using reference TRBV19 and TRBJ2-7, is DGGITQSPKYLFRKEGQNVTLSCEQNLNHDAMYWYRQDPGQGLRLIYYSQIVNDFQKGDIAEGYSVSREKKESFPLTVTSAQKNPTAFYLCASSKGLAAYEQYFGPGTRLTVT.

This chain uses TRBV28 with TRBJ1-2; D unresolved. Looked up from germline, CDR1 is MDHEN and CDR2 is SYDVKM. CDR3 size: 15 residues. Trimming removed 6 bases at V and 4 bases at J, with 18 bases between. The CDR3 reads CASRPGGGGFYGYTF. In DNA form, the CDR3 reads TGTGCCAGCAGACCTGGTGGAGGAGGATTCTATGGCTACACCTTC.

The chain carries TRBV15 and TRBJ2-7; 12 bases are a match to TRBD2. Germline trimming cut 0 bases from V and 4 bases from J; bases unmatched to any gene: 1. Germline V gene data show CDR1 as LNHNV and CDR2 as YYDKDF (reference sequence). The CDR3 contains 15 residues. Here the CDR3 DNA reads TGTGCCACCAGCAGAGAGACTAGCGGGAGTTACGAGCAGTACTTC. This sequence encodes CATSRETSGSYEQYF.

This clonotype has only a few counts. This sequence joins TRBV6-2 or TRBV6-3 and TRBJ2-1; TRBD2 is a possible D gene (5 bases). CDR3 length equals 14 residues. Germline CDR1 reads MNHEY; CDR2 reads SVGEGT. Trimming shortened V by 6 bases and J by 6 bases, and 15 bases separated the two germline ends. The CDR3 DNA sequence: TGTGCCAGCAGGGCCGGGGTAGCCGTCAATGAGCAGTTCTTC. This translates into CASRAGVAVNEQFF.

The chain's CDR3 is CASSDDPSGGSYEQYF. CDR3 sequence (DNA): TGTGCCAGCAGCGACGACCCTAGCGGGGGGTCCTACGAGCAGTACTTC. J is TRBJ2-7 and V is TRBV5-5; 11 bases are shared with TRBD2. This CDR3 region has 16 residues. Germline loops: CDR1 SGHKS, CDR2 YYEKEE (reference sequence). J gave up 1 base and V 4 bases, and 7 bases lay outside the gene matches.

This clonotype was seen only a few times. The CDR3 spells CASSYSTGPSTDTQYF. The CDR3 nucleotides are TGTGCCAGCAGTTACTCGACCGGGCCGAGCACAGATACGCAGTATTTT. The V gene is TRBV6-2 or TRBV6-3, the J gene TRBJ2-3, with D uncertain. The CDR3 totals 16 residues. Trimming stripped 0 bases from V and 0 bases from J, with 10 bases between. Germline V lookup: CDR1 MNHEY, CDR2 SVGEGT.

This clonotype has just one count. This sequence joins TRBV2 and TRBJ2-7, with 9 bases identical to TRBD2. The CDR3 runs 14 residues. Germline values: CDR1 SNHLY, CDR2 FYNNEI. V lost 2 bases to trimming and J lost 3 bases; unmatched junction nucleotides: 2. The CDR3 is CASSEWREGYEQYF. For the CDR3, the DNA is TGTGCCAGCAGTGAATGGCGGGAGGGCTACGAGCAGTACTTC.

The CDR3 is CASSYSSGGTYGYTF. The CDR3 DNA reads as TGTGCCAGCAGTTACTCGAGCGGGGGGACCTATGGCTACACCTTC. The chain couples TRBV6-6 to TRBJ1-2; possible D gene TRBD1, 5 bases. The V end lost 0 bases, the J end lost 4 bases, and 12 bases lay between the germline ends. Germline loops: CDR1 MNHNY, CDR2 SVGAGI (reference sequence). The CDR3 runs to 15 residues.

The table lists this clonotype with a few counts. The chain joins TRBV18 to TRBJ1-5; D may be TRBD1 (6 bases). CDR3 length: 17 amino acids. V was pared by 4 bases and J by 2 bases, with 18 bases between. CDR1 and CDR2 (germline): KGHSH, LQKENI. The CDR3 DNA reads TGTGCCAGCTCACGGTCAGGGGCCGCAACTGGCAATCAGCCCCAGCATTTT. Its translation: CASSRSGAATGNQPQHF.

Concerning this clonotype: A much larger clone is a single base away; this may be a read error. The V and J genes are TRBV27 and TRBJ1-1; 7 bases align to TRBD1. Germline assignment: CDR1 MNHEY and CDR2 SMNVEV (reference sequence). This CDR3 region has 12 residues. The V gene end was trimmed by 6 bases and the J gene end by 4 bases; junction bases not matched to a gene: 2. CDR3 amino acids: CASRSGGTEAFF. As DNA, the CDR3 is TGTGCCAGCAGGTCAGGGGGCACTGAAGCTTTCTTT.

A few counts support this clonotype. This sequence joins TRBV6-5 and TRBJ1-1, with a tentative D call TRBD1 (6 bases). The germline V and J ends were trimmed by 1 base and 5 bases, with 14 bases remaining between them. Germline loops: CDR1 MNHEY, CDR2 SVGAGI. This CDR3 spans 15 amino acids. CDR3 bases: TGTGCCAGCAGTTACTTTGGGGGAGGGGGAACTGAAGCTTTCTTT. This gives the protein CASSYFGGGGTEAFF.

The chain recombines TRBV6-5 with TRBJ2-7, with D perhaps matching TRBD1 (6 bases). V was shortened by 6 bases and J by 2 bases, with 11 bases between the two germline ends. Germline lookup yields CDR1 MNHEY and CDR2 SVGAGI. This CDR3 has 13 amino acids. The DNA for the CDR3 is TGTGCCAGCAGCAGACAGGTTACCTACGAGCAGTACTTC. It encodes CASSRQVTYEQYF.

The rearrangement uses TRBV6-5 and TRBJ2-1; no clear D. With 0 bases removed from V and 6 bases from J, the gap between germline ends came to 15 bases. Per germline, CDR1 MNHEY and CDR2 SVGAGI. The CDR3 runs to 16 residues. CDR3 nucleotides: TGTGCCAGCAGTTACTCGAGTCTTCTCCTCACCAATGAGCAGTTCTTC. It translates to CASSYSSLLLTNEQFF.